The 5 T cell receptor beta chains reported below all come from one sample, sequenced in a study. One entry per CDR3 protein, called by TCRdb with MiXCR from the RT-PCR reads. The table records 650,000 to 800,000 distinct CDR3 sequences, approximately 14% of them present only once. The source material was memory CD4+ T cells from blood. These receptor sequences come from a female donor in good health, serving as a healthy control.

Only a few counts were recorded for this clonotype. The rearrangement uses TRBV5-1 and TRBJ2-2, with 9 nucleotides matching TRBD1. Trimming took 5 bases from V and 4 from J; bases not matched to a gene: 6. This CDR3 has 15 residues. CDR1 and CDR2 from the germline V gene are SGHRS and YFSETQ. CDR3 nucleotide sequence: TGCGCCAGCAGAACAGGGGGCGCCGGCACCGGGGAGCTGTTTTTT. Its protein is CASRTGGAGTGELFF.

This clonotype was counted a few times. The chain has TRBV5-1 and TRBJ2-3; 7 bases fit TRBD2. The ends lost 6 bases at V and 2 bases at J; junction bases unmatched: 6. This CDR3 contains 14 residues. Germline CDR1 and CDR2: SGHRS and YFSETQ. The CDR3 bases are TGCGCCAGCACCAGCGGGACGTACACAGATACGCAGTATTTT. The encoded protein is CASTSGTYTDTQYF.

The V gene is TRBV25-1, the J gene TRBJ2-7; D unresolved. The germline V gene has CDR1 MGHDK and CDR2 SYGVNS. This CDR3 is built from 15 residues. V was pared by 2 bases and J by 3 bases, with 14 bases between. This chain's CDR3 is CASSEIGQRSYEQYF. The CDR3 DNA reads TGTGCCAGCAGTGAAATTGGGCAGAGAAGCTACGAGCAGTACTTC.

The chain links TRBV7-8 to TRBJ2-1, with 12 nucleotides matching TRBD1. Germline CDR1 SGHVS, CDR2 FQNEAQ. V shed 5 bases, J shed 16 bases, and the junction held 9 bases outside the gene matches. The CDR3 loop spans 13 amino acids. The CDR3 DNA sequence: TGTGCCAGCAGCCCAGGGACAGGGGGCACGTCCTTCTTC. Its protein is CASSPGTGGTSFF.

This clonotype was seen ten or more times. The chain combines TRBV6-5 with TRBJ2-7, with D possibly matching TRBD1 (5 bases). With 0 bases removed from V and 2 bases from J, the gap between germline ends came to 11 bases. The CDR3 is made up of 15 amino acids. In germline, CDR1 is MNHEY, CDR2 SVGAGI. The DNA of the CDR3 is TGTGCCAGCAGTTACTCGGCAGGGCTCCCCTACGAGCAGTACTTC. This gives the protein CASSYSAGLPYEQYF.